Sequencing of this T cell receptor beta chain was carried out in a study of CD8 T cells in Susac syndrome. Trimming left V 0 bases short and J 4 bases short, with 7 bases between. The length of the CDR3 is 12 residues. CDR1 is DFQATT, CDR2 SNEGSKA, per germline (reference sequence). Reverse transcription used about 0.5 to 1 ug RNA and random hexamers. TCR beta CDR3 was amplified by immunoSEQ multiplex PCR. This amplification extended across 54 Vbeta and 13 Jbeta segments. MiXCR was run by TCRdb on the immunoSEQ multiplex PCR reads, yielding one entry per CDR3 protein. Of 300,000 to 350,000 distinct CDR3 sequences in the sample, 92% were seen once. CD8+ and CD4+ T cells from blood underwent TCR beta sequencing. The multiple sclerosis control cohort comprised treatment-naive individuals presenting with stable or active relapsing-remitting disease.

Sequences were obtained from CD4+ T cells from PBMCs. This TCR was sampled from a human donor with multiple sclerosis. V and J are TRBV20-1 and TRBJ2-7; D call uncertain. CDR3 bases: TGCAGTGCTAGAGACAGACCTTACGAGCAGTACTTC. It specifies CSARDRPYEQYF.